This TCR beta chain derives from a study of shared clonotypes between healthy human individuals. Study-level findings and limits: Larger richness was generally estimated for naive than memory subsets.

On this clone: The antigen is not known.

Measured with immunoSEQ multiplex PCR; TCRdb has only the in-frame clones, and not every one. The sample shows more than 900,000 clones, around three quarters of them seen only once. CDR1 LGHNA and CDR2 YSLEER come from the germline V gene. Trimming stripped 3 bases from V and 0 bases from J, with 9 bases between. The CDR3 runs 15 residues. This clonotype was sampled from a man between 18 and 29 years old in good health. Some clones in this sample may be carry-over from other donors' samples. The material sequenced was memory CD4+ T cells from PBMCs. Subset in this sample: CD45RA-negative fraction. This sequence joins TRBV4-3 and TRBJ2-4; either TRBD1 or TRBD2 may fit D (5 bases each). The DNA of the CDR3 is TGCGCCAGCAGCCAGGGGACCCCAGCCAAAAACATTCAGTACTTC. This codes for CASSQGTPAKNIQYF.